The entry below gives a single TCR beta chain sequence along with its context. Germline V lookup: CDR1 SNHLY, CDR2 FYNNEI. The CDR3 is 14 amino acids. With V trimmed by 4 bases and J by 4 bases, 2 bases remained unmatched. This entry is derived from a study of T cell changes during pregnancy in multiple sclerosis. Profiling relied on immunoSEQ multiplex PCR, and the TCRdb table lists in-frame clones only, not all of them. The sample carries 39,000 or so clones, approximately 91% recorded once. V usage is TRBV2 and J usage is TRBJ2-1, with 9 nucleotides matching TRBD2. The receptor was isolated from a female donor with multiple sclerosis, enrolled in a pregnancy study. The input for sequencing was CD8+ T cells from peripheral blood mononuclear cells, taken after pregnancy. The CDR3 DNA sequence: TGTGCCAGCAGTGCAGCGGGGGGTTACAATGAGCAGTTCTTC. Translating gives CASSAAGGYNEQFF.